The 20 T cell receptor beta chains reported below all come from one sample, sequenced in a study of identical twins. TCRdb independently ran MiXCR on the 5' RACE reads; one entry per CDR3 protein. The profile shows roughly 720,000 distinct CDR3 sequences, 18% of them singletons. This sample also appeared in a second study, on T cells expressing NK-cell markers.

Sequenced: PBMCs. These receptors originate from a woman between 18 and 29 years old in good health.

The chain has TRBV7-9 and TRBJ2-7; D ambiguous. V lost 7 bases, J lost 8 bases, and 12 bases lay in between. The CDR3 spans 11 residues. Per germline, CDR1 SEHNR and CDR2 FQNEAQ (reference sequence). CDR3 in DNA: TGTGCCAGCACCTCTCGGCGCCAGCAGTACTTC. This encodes CASTSRRQQYF.

This clonotype was observed a few times. This sequence joins TRBV24-1 and TRBJ2-5; 8 nucleotides match TRBD1. V lost 3 bases, J lost 7 bases, and 9 bases stayed unmatched. The CDR3 has 15 residues. Germline V gene data show CDR1 as KGHDR and CDR2 as SFDVKD. The CDR3 DNA sequence: TGTGCCACCAGTGATCCGAAGACAGGGGTTGGGACCCAGTACTTC. Translation gives CATSDPKTGVGTQYF.

This clonotype was recorded a few times. V usage is TRBV3-1 and J usage is TRBJ2-3; the D call may be TRBD1 or TRBD2 (5 bases each). The CDR3 extends over 15 amino acids. Between the trimmed V and J ends, which lost 3 bases and 0 bases, there was a span of 10 bases. Per the germline V gene, CDR1 is LGHDT and CDR2 is YNNKEL (reference sequence). The CDR3 nucleotides read TGTGCCAGCAGCCACCGGGACGGGAGCACAGATACGCAGTATTTT. Translating gives CASSHRDGSTDTQYF.

The genes are TRBV6-1 and TRBJ2-3, with a possible D match to TRBD1 (5 bases). V was pared by 5 bases and J by 4 bases, with 19 bases between. This CDR3 comprises 16 residues. Germline CDR1 and CDR2: MNHNS and SASEGT. CDR3 region: CASSQHNRWGPDTQYF. The DNA of the CDR3 is TGTGCCAGCAGTCAGCATAACAGGTGGGGCCCAGATACGCAGTATTTT.

This clonotype has just a few counts. The V call is TRBV1, the J call TRBJ2-1. TRBV1 is noted as a pseudogene. The CDR3 extends over 16 amino acids. DNA of the CDR3: TGCACCAGCAGCCAAGGTAGCCATAGCTCCTACAATGAGCAGTTCTTC. Translating gives CTSSQGSHSSYNEQFF.

This clonotype showed up just a few times. V is TRBV11-2 and J is TRBJ2-5, with D possibly called TRBD1 or TRBD2 (6 bases each). The germline V and J ends were trimmed by 1 base and 5 bases, with 11 bases remaining between them. This CDR3 region has 14 residues. Germline loops: CDR1 SGHAT, CDR2 FQNNGV. CDR3 coding DNA: TGTGCCAGCAGCTTAGGGGGGGCAGTGGAGACCCAGTACTTC. Its protein product is CASSLGGAVETQYF.

On this clonotype itself: At one end, the junction sequence differs from germline, possibly due to a read error. The chain carries TRBV7-3 and TRBJ2-2, with 7 bases aligning to TRBD1. The CDR3 has 16 amino acids. Germline V lookup: CDR1 SGHTA, CDR2 FQGTGA. The CDR3 region is CASSVTGQTTSGELFF. As DNA, the CDR3 is TGTGCCAGCAGCGTAACGGGACAGACTACGTCCGGGGAGCTGTTTTTT.

This clonotype has just a few counts. V gene TRBV12-3 or TRBV12-4 combines with J gene TRBJ2-3; 7 bases align to TRBD1. The CDR3 has 14 amino acids. V gave up 6 bases and J gave up 6 bases; unmatched junction bases: 9. Written as DNA, the CDR3 is TGTGCCAGCAGCTGGGGGACAGTAGGGGATACGCAGTATTTT. Its translation is CASSWGTVGDTQYF.

The chain carries TRBV15 and TRBJ2-2; no definite D call. V shed 1 base and J shed 3 bases, with 9 bases lying between them. Germline loops: CDR1 LNHNV, CDR2 YYDKDF (reference sequence). This CDR3 is 15 amino acids long. CDR3 sequence reads: CATSRVPRHTGELFF. In DNA, the CDR3 is TGTGCCACCAGCAGAGTGCCCCGCCACACCGGGGAGCTGTTTTTT.

A few counts support this clonotype. This chain connects TRBV7-9 to TRBJ1-3, with TRBD1 identical over 7 bases. Germline V gene sequence: CDR1 SEHNR, CDR2 FQNEAQ (reference sequence). V trimming: 8 bases; J trimming: 8 bases; junction bases outside the gene matches: 3. The CDR3 spans 11 residues. The CDR3 DNA sequence: TGTGCCAGCCCAGGACAGGACACCATATATTTT. It yields the protein CASPGQDTIYF. Variable domain in full (rest from reference TRBV7-9 and TRBJ1-3): DTGVSQNPRHKITKRGQNVTFRCDPISEHNRLYWYRQTLGQGPEFLTYFQNEAQLEKSRLLSDRFSAERPKGSFSTLEIQRTEQGDSAMYLCASPGQDTIYFGEGSWLTVV.

This sequence joins TRBV20-1 and TRBJ2-1; 7 bases line up with TRBD2. After removal of 5 bases from V and 0 bases from J, the junction contained 10 bases not matched to a gene. The length of the CDR3 is 16 residues. CDR1 DFQATT and CDR2 SNEGSKA come from the germline V gene (reference sequence). Here the CDR3 DNA reads TGCAGTGCTGCTTCTAGAGCGGGAAGCTCCTACAATGAGCAGTTCTTC. This translates into CSAASRAGSSYNEQFF.

V usage is TRBV5-5 and J usage is TRBJ1-1; D is unclear. V was cut by 1 base and J by 0 bases, with 7 bases left in between. Per germline, CDR1 SGHKS and CDR2 YYEKEE (reference sequence). This CDR3 region has 14 residues. CDR3 residues: CASSLLVLNTEAFF. As DNA, the CDR3 is TGTGCCAGCAGCTTGCTGGTCCTGAACACTGAAGCTTTCTTT.

This sequence joins TRBV10-3 and TRBJ2-2; 12 nucleotides agree with TRBD2. In germline, CDR1 is ENHRY, CDR2 SYGVKD. Trimming cost V 0 bases and J 5 bases; bases outside gene matches: 4. The CDR3 consists of 17 residues. The CDR3 region is CAISESRLAGETGELFF. As DNA, the CDR3 is TGTGCCATCAGTGAGTCGCGACTAGCGGGGGAGACCGGGGAGCTGTTTTTT.

The J gene is TRBJ2-5, the V gene TRBV24-1; D possibly uses TRBD1 or TRBD2 (5 bases each). The ends were cut back, 9 bases at V and 5 bases at J, with 24 bases in the middle. This CDR3 has 16 residues. CDR1 and CDR2 (germline): KGHDR, SFDVKD. The DNA for the CDR3 is TGTGCCACCGAGAGGGGCCTCAAACAGGAAGGGGAGACCCAGTACTTC. It encodes CATERGLKQEGETQYF.

V gene TRBV6-1 combines with J gene TRBJ2-2, with TRBD2 matching over 8 bases. With 7 bases clipped from V and 5 bases from J, the junction kept 6 bases outside the gene matches. This CDR3 has 14 residues. The V gene's germline CDR1 is MNHNS and CDR2 SASEGT. The CDR3 here is CASTPREGTGELFF. For the CDR3, the DNA is TGTGCCAGCACCCCCCGGGAGGGTACCGGGGAGCTGTTTTTT.

This clonotype was counted only a few times. This chain joins TRBV12-3 or TRBV12-4 and TRBJ2-7; 11 nucleotides line up with TRBD2. Trimming cost V 5 bases and J 6 bases; bases outside gene matches: 9. This CDR3 has 15 amino acids. The CDR3 nucleotides read TGTGCCAGCAGTGAAGCCGGGACTAGCGGAATCGAGCAGTACTTC. Its protein is CASSEAGTSGIEQYF.

This clonotype has more than one count but fewer than ten. The chain is built from TRBV7-9 and TRBJ2-2, with a weak D call TRBD1 (6 bases). This CDR3 is built from 15 residues. V dropped 5 bases and J dropped 4 bases, with 14 bases sitting between them. CDR1 and CDR2 (germline): SEHNR, FQNEAQ (reference sequence). CDR3 DNA sequence: TGTGCCAGCAGCGCCCCAGGGGCGTTCACCGGGGAGCTGTTTTTT. Residues: CASSAPGAFTGELFF.

This clonotype was seen a few times. The chain joins TRBV20-1 to TRBJ2-5; D gene ambiguous. Germline CDR1 is DFQATT and CDR2 is SNEGSKA (reference sequence). The CDR3 spans 10 residues. The V end lost 5 bases, the J end lost 5 bases, and 6 bases lay between the germline ends. CDR3 residues: CSAFFETQYF. CDR3 sequence (DNA): TGCAGTGCTTTTTTTGAGACCCAGTACTTC.

The table lists this clonotype with a few counts. This sequence joins TRBV20-1 and TRBJ1-6, with D maybe TRBD1 (5 bases). The V gene's germline CDR1 is DFQATT and CDR2 SNEGSKA (reference sequence). V was clipped by 6 bases and J by 8 bases, with 14 bases between them. This CDR3 region has 13 residues. The CDR3 loop reads CSAKGAGHSPLHF. CDR3 bases: TGCAGTGCCAAAGGGGCAGGACATTCACCCCTCCACTTT.

This clonotype has a handful of counts. This chain joins TRBV12-3 or TRBV12-4 and TRBJ1-2; tentatively, D is TRBD1 (6 bases). The CDR3 has 15 amino acids. The V end lost 5 bases, the J end lost 3 bases, and 16 bases lay between the germline ends. This chain's CDR3 is CASSPGRRGYYGYTF. The CDR3 region has the DNA TGTGCCAGCAGTCCCGGCCGCAGGGGTTACTATGGCTACACCTTC.